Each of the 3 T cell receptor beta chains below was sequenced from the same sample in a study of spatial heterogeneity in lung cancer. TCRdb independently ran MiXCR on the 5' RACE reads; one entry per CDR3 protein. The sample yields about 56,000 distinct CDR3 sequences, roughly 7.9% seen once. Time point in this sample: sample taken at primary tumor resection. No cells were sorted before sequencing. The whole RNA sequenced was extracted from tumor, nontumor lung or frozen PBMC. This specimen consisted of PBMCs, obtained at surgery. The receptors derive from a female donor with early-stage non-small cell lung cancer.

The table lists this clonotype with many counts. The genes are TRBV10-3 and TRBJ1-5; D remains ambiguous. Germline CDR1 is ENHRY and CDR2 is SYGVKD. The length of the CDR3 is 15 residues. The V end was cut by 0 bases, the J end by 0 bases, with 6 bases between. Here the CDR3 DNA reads TGTGCCATCAGTGAGTCGTCCGATAGCAATCAGCCCCAGCATTTT. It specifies CAISESSDSNQPQHF.

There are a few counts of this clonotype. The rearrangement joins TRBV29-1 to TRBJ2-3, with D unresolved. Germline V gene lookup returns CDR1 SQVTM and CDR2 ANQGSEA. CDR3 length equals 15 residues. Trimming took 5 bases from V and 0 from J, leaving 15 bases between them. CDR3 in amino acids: CSVSLGSTSTDTQYF. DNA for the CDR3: TGCAGCGTTTCCCTCGGCAGTACTAGCACAGATACGCAGTATTTT.

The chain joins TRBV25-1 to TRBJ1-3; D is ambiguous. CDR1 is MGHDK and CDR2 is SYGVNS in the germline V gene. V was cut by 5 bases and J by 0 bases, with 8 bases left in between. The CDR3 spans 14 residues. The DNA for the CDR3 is TGTGCCAGCAGTTCCGGGGTCTCTGGAAACACCATATATTTT. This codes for CASSSGVSGNTIYF.